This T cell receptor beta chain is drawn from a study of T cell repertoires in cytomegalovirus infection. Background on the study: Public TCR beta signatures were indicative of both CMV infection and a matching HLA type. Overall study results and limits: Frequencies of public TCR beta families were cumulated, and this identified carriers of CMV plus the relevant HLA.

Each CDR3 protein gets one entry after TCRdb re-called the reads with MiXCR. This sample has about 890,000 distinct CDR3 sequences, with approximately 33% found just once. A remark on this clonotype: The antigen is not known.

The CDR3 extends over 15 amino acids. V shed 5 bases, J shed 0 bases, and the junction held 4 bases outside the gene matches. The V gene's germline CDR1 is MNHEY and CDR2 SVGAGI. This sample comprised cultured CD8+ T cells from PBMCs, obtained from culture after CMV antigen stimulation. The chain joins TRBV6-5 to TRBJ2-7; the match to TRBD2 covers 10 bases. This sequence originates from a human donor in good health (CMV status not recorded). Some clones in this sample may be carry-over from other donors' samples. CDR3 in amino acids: CASSHGLAASYEQYV. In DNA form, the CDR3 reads TGTGCCAGCAGTCACGGACTAGCGGCCTCCTACGAGCAGTACGTC.